The 4 T cell receptor beta chains listed next were all sequenced from one sample in a study of CXCR3-negative and CXCR3-positive naive CD8 T cells. Study-wide results and limits: Compared with CXCR3-negative naive cells, CXCR3-positive naive cells showed more hydrophobic TRB CDR3s.

TRB cDNA libraries were made by UMI-labeled 5' RACE. From the 5' RACE reads, TCRdb lists one entry per CDR3 protein and no DNA. This sample contains some 68,000 distinct CDR3 sequences. The antigens these receptors bind are not known. Sequencing was done on a sample of naive CXCR3+ CD8+ T cells from blood. Subset: CD45RO-CCR7+CD27+CD95- naive CD8+ T cells expressing CXCR3 (TNR3+). The receptors come from a human donor in good health. Some clones in this sample may be carry-over from other donors' samples.

The chain is built from TRBV30 and TRBJ1-1. CDR3 length equals 13 residues. CDR1 is GTSNPN and CDR2 is SVGIG in the germline V gene (reference sequence). CDR3 protein: CAWSQPTVTEAFF.

V and J are TRBV29-1 and TRBJ1-1. The CDR3 runs 13 residues. Germline V gene sequence: CDR1 SQVTM, CDR2 ANQGSEA. This CDR3 reads CSVVSEKNTEAFF.

The chain joins TRBV6-2 or TRBV6-3 to TRBJ2-2; with no DNA, the TCRdb D assignment of TRBD2 cannot be verified. The V gene's germline CDR1 is MNHEY and CDR2 SVGEGT. The CDR3 sequence is 15 residues long. The CDR3 loop is CASTPIGGGVGELFF.

This chain joins TRBV19 and TRBJ2-7; TCRdb's D call of TRBD1 is untestable without DNA. CDR1 LNHDA and CDR2 SQIVND come from the germline V gene (reference sequence). The CDR3 contains 12 residues. CDR3 protein: CASSIPPYEQYF.